A selection of T cell receptor beta chains follows, all from one sample in a study of regulatory T cells in long-lasting Graves disease. TCRdb independently ran MiXCR on the multiplex PCR reads; one entry per CDR3 protein. The table records roughly 400,000 distinct CDR3 sequences, around 20% of them present only once. Sequences were derived from peripheral blood mononuclear cells (PBMCs), sampled when the disease was refractory, from a patient treated with antithyroid drugs. All receptors derive from a female donor with Graves disease. CDR3s include the opening cysteine and the closing phenylalanine or tryptophan. Fields, in order: J gene, clone size, D gene, V gene, CDR3 DNA, CDR3 protein. The D gene is left open where the match is weak. Clone size is given for some rows only: seen once, a few or many times, or a class if the clone is expanded.

TRBJ2-1	few	.	TRBV2	TGTGCCAGCAGTTATCTTACAGGAATCCTCCTAAGCTCCTACAATGAGCAGTTCTTC	CASSYLTGILLSSYNEQFF
TRBJ1-1	few	TRBD1	TRBV19	TGTGCCAGTAGTCAAGGGGGCGCCGGGAACACTGAAGCTTTCTTT	CASSQGGAGNTEAFF
TRBJ1-6	.	.	TRBV2	TGTGCCAGCGGGGGGGGCTCCTATAATTCACCCCTCCACTTT	CASGGGSYNSPLHF
TRBJ2-2	.	TRBD1	TRBV20-1	TGCAGTGCTTCCGGGACAGACGGCACCGGGGAGCTGTTCTTT	CSASGTDGTGELFF
TRBJ2-3	few	.	TRBV20-1	TGCAGTGCAAACACAGATACGCAGTATTTT	CSANTDTQYF
TRBJ2-1	few	TRBD2	TRBV27	TGTGCCAGCAGTCCTAGCCGGACTAGCGGTCTCCTGAATGAGCAGTTCTTC	CASSPSRTSGLLNEQFF
TRBJ1-2	many	.	TRBV25-1	TGTGCCAGCAGTGAAACGGGGCCCTATGGCTACACCTTC	CASSETGPYGYTF
TRBJ2-7	few	.	TRBV7-3	TGTGCCAGCAGCCCCGCCGGGGCAAGCTACGAGCAGTACTTC	CASSPAGASYEQYF
TRBJ1-1	.	TRBD1	TRBV19	TGTGCCAGTAGTATAGGCGGGACAGTCGAAGCTTTCTTT	CASSIGGTVEAFF
TRBJ2-5	.	.	TRBV7-9	TGTGCCAGCAGCTTCTTAGAGGCCAAAGAGACCCAGTACTTC	CASSFLEAKETQYF
TRBJ1-5	.	.	TRBV7-6	TGTGCCAGCGGTGCAGGGAATTATAGCAATCAGCCCCAGCATTTT	CASGAGNYSNQPQHF
TRBJ2-7	few	.	TRBV10-3	TGTGCCATCAGTGATGGAAAGGGTGACTACGAGCAGTACTTC	CAISDGKGDYEQYF
TRBJ2-7	many	.	TRBV3-1	TGTGCCAGCAGCCAATATCCCGGAAGCTCCTACGAGCAGTACTTC	CASSQYPGSSYEQYF
TRBJ2-7	.	TRBD2	TRBV29-1	TGCAGCGTAGGACTAGCGGGAGCTAGCGAGCAGTACTTC	CSVGLAGASEQYF
TRBJ2-7	few	.	TRBV19	TGTGCCAGTAGTCTACAAGACGGATCCTACGAGCAGTACTTC	CASSLQDGSYEQYF
TRBJ2-2	many	.	TRBV24-1	TGTGCCACTCGTGGAAACGACGTAACCGGGGAGCTGTTTTTT	CATRGNDVTGELFF
TRBJ2-7	.	TRBD1	TRBV28	TGTGCCAGCAGTTTATACCGGACAGGGAGCTCCTACGAGCAGTACTTC	CASSLYRTGSSYEQYF
TRBJ2-7	many	.	TRBV6-1	TGTGCCAGCAGTGAAGATCGCTACGAGCAGTACTTC	CASSEDRYEQYF
TRBJ2-2	.	.	TRBV6-1	TGTGCCAGCAGCGACCTAAGCCGGATGACCGGGGAGCTGTTTTTT	CASSDLSRMTGELFF
TRBJ1-2	many	TRBD1	TRBV28	TGTGCCAGCAGACCCACAGGGGGCCCTTCTCTAGGAGGCTACACCTTC	CASRPTGGPSLGGYTF
TRBJ2-2	.	.	TRBV6-2/TRBV6-3	TGTGCCAGCAGTTGGGTTTTCGGGGAGCTGTTTTTT	CASSWVFGELFF
TRBJ2-6	.	.	TRBV5-4	TGTGCCAGCAGCTGGGACGGTGTCTCTGGGGCCAACGTCCTGACTTTC	CASSWDGVSGANVLTF
TRBJ1-5	few	.	TRBV5-1	TGCGCCAGCAGCCCAGCAGGGGACCCCAATCAGCCCCAGCATTTT	CASSPAGDPNQPQHF
TRBJ2-5	many	TRBD1	TRBV20-1	TGCAGTGCTAGCAGACAGGGGGAGTTTTGGACCCAGTACTTC	CSASRQGEFWTQYF
TRBJ2-7	.	.	TRBV27	TGTGCCAGCAGTCTCCGCCCGACGGAGAACTACGAGCAGTACTTC	CASSLRPTENYEQYF
TRBJ2-5	many	.	TRBV11-3	TGTGCCAGCAGCGGTGGGCGCCCGGGACAAGAGACCCAGTACTTC	CASSGGRPGQETQYF
TRBJ1-6	.	.	TRBV20-1	TGCAGTGCTAGGGGGGGAACAGAAGATAATTCACCCCTCCACTTT	CSARGGTEDNSPLHF
TRBJ1-2	many	.	TRBV28	TGTGCCAGCAGTTTAGGCGGGGGCTACACCTTC	CASSLGGGYTF
TRBJ1-5	many	.	TRBV20-1	TGCAGTGCTAGGGTACAGGACAATCAGCCCCAGCATTTT	CSARVQDNQPQHF
TRBJ1-5	.	.	TRBV24-1	TGTGGAAAGGGGATCAATCAGCCCCAGCATTTT	CGKGINQPQHF
TRBJ2-3	.	.	TRBV25-1	TGTGCCAGCAGTGAATACTTTGACAGTAGCACAGATACGCAGTATTTT	CASSEYFDSSTDTQYF
TRBJ2-5	many	.	TRBV20-1	TGCAGTGCTAGGACAGCTCCGGAGACCCAGTACTTC	CSARTAPETQYF
TRBJ1-6	few	TRBD1	TRBV6-1	TGTGCCAGCAGTCAGGACAGGGCAAATTCACCCCTCCACTTT	CASSQDRANSPLHF
TRBJ2-7	few	.	TRBV18	TGTGCCAGCTCACCACCGTTTGGGGACAAAGCCTACGAGCAGTACTTC	CASSPPFGDKAYEQYF
TRBJ2-6	.	.	TRBV30	TGTGCCTGGAGTGTTGGGGGCACTGGGGCCAACGTCCTGACTTTC	CAWSVGGTGANVLTF
TRBJ2-7	many	.	TRBV10-1	TGCGCCAGCAGTGAAGGCGGCAGGGCGAACGAGCAGTACTTC	CASSEGGRANEQYF
TRBJ2-2	few	TRBD2	TRBV20-1	TGCAGTGCTAGAGATAGGGGGACTAGCGGGAACACCGGGGAGCTGTTTTTT	CSARDRGTSGNTGELFF